The 26 T cell receptor beta chains given below trace back to one sample, sequenced in a study of T cell responses to AZD1222 COVID-19 vaccine. The data were produced by immunoSEQ multiplex PCR, yet TCRdb's version contains in-frame clones alone and is incomplete. The table lists 150,000 or so clones, roughly nine tenths of them singletons. The sequences come from peripheral blood, collected on day 0 of MenACWY control vaccination. The receptors come from an adult in good health.

The DNA for the CDR3 is TGTGCCAGCAGTTACATGACAGGGAGAGACACTGAAGCTTTCTTT. This sequence encodes CASSYMTGRDTEAFF. This sequence joins TRBV6-6 and TRBJ1-1; 7 nucleotides agree with TRBD1. CDR1 is MNHNY and CDR2 is SVGAGI in the germline V gene (reference sequence). The V segment lost 2 bases and the J segment 3 bases; nucleotides outside the gene matches: 6. CDR3 length: 15 residues.

The chain links TRBV2 to TRBJ2-7, with 11 bases matching TRBD2. The CDR3 runs 15 residues. Germline CDR1 reads SNHLY; CDR2 reads FYNNEI. With 5 bases clipped from V and 7 bases from J, the junction kept 10 bases outside the gene matches. The CDR3, as DNA: TGTGCCAGCAGTCGAACACTAGCGGGAGTAGGAGAGCAGTACTTC. This gives the protein CASSRTLAGVGEQYF.

The gene calls are TRBV4-1 and TRBJ1-2; TRBD1 might be the D (5 bases). CDR3 length equals 14 residues. Trimming took off 1 base at V and 8 bases at J, with 14 bases between the two ends. The germline gives CDR1 MGHRA, CDR2 YSYEKL. In DNA, the CDR3 is TGCGCCAGCAGCCAAGGTCAGGGCCTGCGGGGCTACACCTTC. It is translated as CASSQGQGLRGYTF.

This clone was counted a few times. V gene TRBV29-1 combines with J gene TRBJ2-4; D ambiguous. Germline CDR1 is SQVTM and CDR2 is ANQGSEA. CDR3 length: 11 amino acids. V lost 5 bases and J lost 9, with 11 bases in between. The CDR3 sequence is CSVPSGSIQYF. The CDR3 nucleotides read TGCAGCGTTCCAAGTGGTTCCATTCAGTACTTC.

The sample holds a few counts of this clone. The rearrangement uses TRBV24-1 and TRBJ2-6; D is uncertain. Per germline, CDR1 KGHDR and CDR2 SFDVKD. With 0 bases removed from V and 0 bases from J, the gap between germline ends came to 8 bases. This CDR3 is 17 amino acids long. The CDR3 DNA is TGTGCCACCAGTGATTTGGGCGGTAGCTCTGGGGCCAACGTCCTGACTTTC. It encodes CATSDLGGSSGANVLTF.

J is TRBJ2-2 and V is TRBV11-3; 8 positions agree with TRBD1. The trim removed 5 bases at V and 4 bases at J, leaving 6 bases unmatched. Per the germline V gene, CDR1 is SGHNT and CDR2 is YENEEA. This CDR3 has 15 amino acids. Here the CDR3 DNA reads TGTGCCAGCAGCCCTCAGGGGGCGCTCACCGGGGAGCTGTTTTTT. Its protein product is CASSPQGALTGELFF.

V gene TRBV10-2 combines with J gene TRBJ2-1; D possibly corresponds to TRBD1 (5 bases). The CDR3 is 13 amino acids. V was pared by 7 bases and J by 8 bases, with 15 bases between. CDR1 WSHSY and CDR2 SAAADI come from the germline V gene. CDR3 in DNA: TGCGCCAGCACCTTCTCAGGGTTAGATGAGCAGTTCTTC. Protein: CASTFSGLDEQFF.

The CDR3 sequence is CAWSPGNIQYF. In DNA form, the CDR3 reads TGTGCCTGGAGCCCCGGGAACATTCAGTACTTC. The chain employs TRBV30 and TRBJ2-4; D not certain. V was pared by 3 bases and J by 7 bases, with 7 bases between. The CDR3 spans 11 residues. Germline CDR1 and CDR2: GTSNPN and SVGIG (reference sequence).

The chain couples TRBV5-1 to TRBJ1-6, with a possible D match to TRBD1 (6 bases). CDR3 length equals 17 residues. Trimming left V 3 bases short and J 7 bases short, with 20 bases between. Germline CDR1 is SGHRS and CDR2 is YFSETQ. CDR3 in amino acids: CASSSTQGALSNSPLHF. The DNA of the CDR3 is TGCGCCAGCAGCTCCACACAGGGAGCCCTCTCCAATTCACCCCTCCACTTT.

This chain links TRBV2 with TRBJ1-5, with TRBD1 identical over 8 bases. V trimming: 6 bases; J trimming: 6 bases; junction bases outside the gene matches: 13. CDR1 and CDR2 (germline): SNHLY, FYNNEI. The CDR3 contains 16 residues. The CDR3 nucleotides are TGTGCCAGCAGGGCCGTCTCGGACAGGGTGGGTCAGCCCCAGCATTTT. Its protein product is CASRAVSDRVGQPQHF. The entire variable domain, with the rest obtained from reference TRBV2 and TRBJ1-5, is as follows: EPEVTQTPSHQVTQMGQEVILRCVPISNHLYFYWYRQILGQKVEFLVSFYNNEISEKSEIFDDQFSVERPDGSNFTLKIRSTKLEDSAMYFCASRAVSDRVGQPQHFGDGTRLSIL.

The chain couples TRBV4-2 to TRBJ2-5; possibly TRBD2 for D (6 bases). Germline CDR1 and CDR2: LGHNA and YNFKEQ. The ends were cut back, 4 bases at V and 5 bases at J, with 8 bases in the middle. The CDR3 is 12 residues long. The CDR3 spells CASSPGSETQYF. The DNA of the CDR3 is TGTGCCAGCAGCCCCGGGAGCGAGACCCAGTACTTC.

In its sample, this clone was seen once. This chain uses TRBV29-1 with TRBJ1-1; no clear D gene. The CDR3 consists of 13 residues. Between the trimmed V and J ends, which lost 4 bases and 0 bases, there was a span of 9 bases. The germline CDR1 and CDR2 sequences are SQVTM and ANQGSEA. The CDR3 DNA follows: TGCAGCGTTGCGAAGGCCATGAACACTGAAGCTTTCTTT. Protein sequence: CSVAKAMNTEAFF.

V is TRBV11-2 and J is TRBJ2-1, with a possible D match to TRBD2 (6 bases). V lost 5 bases to trimming and J lost 15 bases, with 20 bases between them. The V gene's germline CDR1 is SGHAT and CDR2 FQNNGV. This CDR3 is 13 amino acids long. The CDR3 bases are TGTGCCAGCAGCACCGCCGCGGGATTTAAGGGGTTCTTC. This codes for CASSTAAGFKGFF.

A note on this clone: The sample holds other DNA sequences that translate to the same CDR3. The V call is TRBV5-1, the J call TRBJ1-3; no reliable D call. V was trimmed by 0 bases and J by 3 bases, leaving 4 bases between them. Germline V gene lookup returns CDR1 SGHRS and CDR2 YFSETQ. This CDR3 is built from 13 residues. CDR3 protein: CASSLGSGNTIYF. As DNA, the CDR3 is TGCGCCAGCAGCTTGGGTAGTGGAAACACCATATATTTT.

J is TRBJ2-5 and V is TRBV4-1; 7 bases are shared with TRBD2. Germline CDR1 and CDR2: MGHRA and YSYEKL. This CDR3 region has 16 residues. The trim removed 2 bases at V and 5 bases at J, leaving 11 bases unmatched. The CDR3 sequence: CASSQPGRQVEETQYF. DNA for the CDR3: TGCGCCAGCAGCCAACCCGGGAGGCAGGTCGAGGAGACCCAGTACTTC.

Regarding this clone: Within the sample, other DNA sequences also encode this same CDR3. The chain has TRBV29-1 and TRBJ2-7, with D uncertain. CDR3 size: 12 residues. Trimming took off 0 bases at V and 4 bases at J, with 7 bases between the two ends. Germline CDR1 and CDR2: SQVTM and ANQGSEA. The CDR3 reads CSVEEAGYEQYF. CDR3 in DNA: TGCAGCGTTGAAGAGGCCGGATACGAGCAGTACTTC.

This clone was seen a few times. The chain carries TRBV3-1 (or the pseudogene TRBV3-2) and TRBJ2-5; 8 bases line up with TRBD1. The CDR3 runs to 12 residues. J was trimmed by 9 bases and V by 3 bases; bases with no gene match: 3. Germline V gene data show CDR1 as LGHDT and CDR2 as YNNKEL (reference sequence). The DNA for the CDR3 is TGTGCCAGCAGCCACGTACAGGGGGCCCAGTACTTC. It yields the protein CASSHVQGAQYF.

In DNA form, the CDR3 reads TGTGCCAGTAGTCTGGACGGGGTGGACAGGGGTAATAATTCACCCCTCCACTTT. The encoded protein is CASSLDGVDRGNNSPLHF. The chain recombines TRBV19 with TRBJ1-6; 9 nucleotides agree with TRBD1. Germline CDR1 reads LNHDA; CDR2 reads SQIVND (reference sequence). The trim removed 5 bases at V and 5 bases at J, leaving 13 bases unmatched. This CDR3 has 18 residues.

The V and J genes are TRBV5-1 and TRBJ1-1; weak D call: TRBD1 (6 bases). V was cut by 5 bases and J by 1 base, with 21 bases left in between. The CDR3 extends over 17 amino acids. The germline V gene encodes CDR1 SGHRS and CDR2 YFSETQ. The CDR3 loop reads CASRLYSRGRGNTEAFF. DNA of the CDR3: TGCGCCAGCAGACTCTATTCCCGGGGGCGGGGGAACACTGAAGCTTTCTTT.

J is TRBJ2-5 and V is TRBV9; D possibly corresponds to TRBD2 (7 bases). This CDR3 has 15 residues. Germline values: CDR1 SGDLS, CDR2 YYNGEE. V dropped 0 bases and J dropped 5 bases, with 14 bases sitting between them. The CDR3 sequence is CASSVGVGGPETQYF. As DNA, the CDR3 is TGTGCCAGCAGCGTAGGCGTGGGGGGGCCGGAGACCCAGTACTTC.

The genes are TRBV28 and TRBJ1-2, with D perhaps matching TRBD1 (6 bases). Germline lookup yields CDR1 MDHEN and CDR2 SYDVKM. V was trimmed by 5 bases and J by 0 bases, leaving 13 bases between them. The CDR3 contains 15 residues. Here the CDR3 reads CASSLGTNTNYGYTF. CDR3 DNA: TGTGCCAGCAGTCTGGGGACAAACACTAACTATGGCTACACCTTC.

The chain has TRBV13 and TRBJ2-1; 10 nucleotides agree with TRBD2. There are 15 residues in the CDR3. Germline loops: CDR1 PRHDT, CDR2 FYEKMQ (reference sequence). Losses at the gene ends were 8 bases for V and 6 bases for J; bases not matched to a gene: 10. CDR3 sequence reads: CASRRVSGRPNEQFF. The DNA of the CDR3 is TGTGCCAGCCGGCGGGTTAGCGGGAGGCCCAATGAGCAGTTCTTC.

This chain connects TRBV7-9 to TRBJ1-5; the D gene is possibly TRBD1 (6 bases). This CDR3 spans 16 amino acids. CDR1 is SEHNR, CDR2 FQNEAQ, per germline (reference sequence). V gave up 1 base and J gave up 5 bases, with 15 bases separating them. CDR3 DNA: TGTGCCAGCAGCTTAGGTGCAGGGGCTGCTCATCAGCCCCAGCATTTT. This translates into CASSLGAGAAHQPQHF.

The V and J genes are TRBV12-3 or TRBV12-4 and TRBJ1-6; 7 bases agree with TRBD1. V lost 5 bases to trimming and J lost 9 bases; unmatched junction nucleotides: 1. This CDR3 is 12 amino acids long. CDR3 nucleotides: TGTGCCAGCAGTGACAGGGTTTCACCCCTCCACTTT. Its translation: CASSDRVSPLHF.

On this clone itself: The junction does not match germline at one end; this may be a read error. The chain uses TRBV11-2 and TRBJ2-3; 12 nucleotides line up with TRBD2. The CDR3 runs to 14 residues. Germline assignment: CDR1 SGHAT and CDR2 FQNNGV. The CDR3 spells CASSLDRTSGAPDF. The CDR3 region has the DNA TGTGCCAGCAGCTTAGATCGGACTAGCGGGGCTCCGGATTTT.

This chain links TRBV7-6 with TRBJ2-7, with D perhaps TRBD1 or TRBD2 (5 bases each). Trimming took 3 bases from V and 3 from J, leaving 9 bases between them. The CDR3 extends over 13 amino acids. The germline V gene has CDR1 SGHVS and CDR2 FNYEAQ. This CDR3 reads CASSLGPNYEQYV. The CDR3 coding sequence is TGTGCCAGCAGCTTGGGACCCAACTACGAGCAGTACGTC.